Listed below are T cell receptor beta chains from one sample, sequenced in a study of blood T cell repertoires in COVID-19. Here immunoSEQ multiplex PCR was the method, and the copy in TCRdb shows in-frame clones only, minus some. The sample carries under 150,000 clones, 69% recorded once. Sequenced input: peripheral blood. The receptor source for this set is a woman in her 70s with acute or convalescent COVID-19. Each CDR3 is given with its conserved first and last residue. A D gene is named only where the DNA matches it firmly. Not all rows give a size; the values are once, few, many and, for expanded clones, a class.

cdr3_aa cdr3_nt clone_size j_call v_call d_call
CASSLGLLGLETQYF TGTGCCAGCAGCTTAGGACTTTTAGGATTGGAGACCCAGTACTTC few TRBJ2-5 TRBV7-8 -
CASSDPRQGGHGELFF TGCGCCAGCAGCGATCCTCGACAGGGGGGTCACGGGGAGCTGTTTTTT - TRBJ2-2 TRBV5-1 TRBD1
CATSGTGRSEQYF TGCGCCACCTCCGGGACAGGGCGAAGCGAGCAGTACTTC few TRBJ2-7 TRBV5-1 TRBD1
CASSSSGTGVYHEQFF TGTGCCAGCAGCTCCTCTGGGACAGGGGTTTACCATGAGCAGTTCTTC - TRBJ2-1 TRBV5-5 TRBD1
CSVEAANTGELFF TGCAGCGTTGAGGCAGCGAACACCGGGGAGCTGTTTTTT - TRBJ2-2 TRBV29-1 -
CASSLAGADGYTF TGTGCCAGCAGCTTAGCAGGGGCCGATGGCTACACCTTC many TRBJ1-2 TRBV7-9 -
CASKQQGTSGNTIYF TGTGCCAGCAAACAACAGGGAACCTCTGGAAACACCATATATTTT - TRBJ1-3 TRBV2 -
CASSLDRGSNQPQHF TGTGCCAGCAGTCTCGACAGGGGGAGCAATCAGCCCCAGCATTTT - TRBJ1-5 TRBV2 TRBD1
CASSYASAAEQFF TGTGCCAGCAGTTACGCGAGCGCGGCTGAGCAGTTCTTC - TRBJ2-1 TRBV6-5 -
CAWVDNLAKNIQYF TGTGCCTGGGTTGACAATTTAGCCAAAAACATTCAGTACTTC - TRBJ2-4 TRBV30 -
CASSRGSSYEQYF TGTGCCAGCAGCCGAGGGAGCTCCTACGAGCAGTACTTC - TRBJ2-7 TRBV27 -
CASSLEGWDTMYGYTF TGTGCCAGCAGCTTGGAGGGATGGGACACTATGTATGGCTACACCTTC - TRBJ1-2 TRBV5-5 -
CASRDLNGAPGNTIYF TGCGCCAGCAGAGACCTGAATGGGGCCCCTGGAAACACCATATATTTT - TRBJ1-3 TRBV10-2 -
CASSQDLNSPLHF TGTGCCAGCAGCCAAGACCTTAATTCACCCCTCCACTTT - TRBJ1-6 TRBV3-1/TRBV3-2 -
CAWSAGVVGTDTQYF TGTGCCTGGAGTGCAGGGGTTGTTGGCACAGATACGCAGTATTTT - TRBJ2-3 TRBV30 -
CASNMDRALGYGYTF TGTGCCAGCAACATGGACAGGGCCCTGGGGTATGGCTACACCTTC few TRBJ1-2 TRBV7-9 TRBD1
CASSVRAAPYEQYF TGTGCCAGCAGCGTCAGGGCGGCCCCCTACGAGCAGTACTTC few TRBJ2-7 TRBV9 -
CASSLGTGTAHFYGYTF TGCGCCAGCAGCTTGGGGACCGGGACAGCGCACTTCTATGGCTACACCTTC - TRBJ1-2 TRBV5-1 TRBD1
CSASPDRDKNIQYF TGCAGTGCTAGTCCCGACAGGGACAAAAACATTCAGTACTTC - TRBJ2-4 TRBV20-1 TRBD1
CASSPGITGELFF TGCGCCAGCAGTCCGGGGATCACCGGGGAGCTGTTTTTT - TRBJ2-2 TRBV10-1 -
CAITPGQGSGYTF TGTGCCATCACCCCGGGACAGGGTAGTGGCTACACCTTC few TRBJ1-2 TRBV10-3 TRBD1
CASSQDGTGVNEKLFF TGCGCCAGCAGCCAAGATGGGACAGGTGTTAATGAAAAACTGTTTTTT - TRBJ1-4 TRBV4-1 TRBD1
CASSQEQGRSGGYTF TGCGCCAGCAGCCAAGAACAGGGAAGAAGCGGTGGCTACACCTTC - TRBJ1-2 TRBV4-1 -
CASSQEETTGEVDNGQFF TGCGCCAGCAGCCAAGAGGAGACGACAGGGGAAGTTGACAATGGGCAGTTCTTC - TRBJ2-1 TRBV4-3 TRBD1
CASSLFSGFGNEQFF TGTGCCAGCAGCTTGTTTTCGGGTTTTGGGAATGAGCAGTTCTTC - TRBJ2-1 TRBV5-5 -
CSASRGQWAFF TGCAGTGCTAGCAGGGGGCAATGGGCTTTCTTT few TRBJ1-1 TRBV20-1 TRBD1
CSASRDRGSEKLFF TGCAGTGCTAGTAGGGACAGGGGAAGCGAAAAACTGTTTTTT - TRBJ1-4 TRBV20-1 TRBD1
CASSFQGNTEAFF TGTGCCAGCAGCTTTCAGGGAAACACTGAAGCTTTCTTT few TRBJ1-1 TRBV7-2 -
CASSSWTGREQFF TGTGCCAGCAGCTCATGGACAGGCAGAGAGCAGTTCTTC few TRBJ2-1 TRBV5-6 TRBD1
CASSLSDRGGTEAFF TGTGCCAGCAGCTTAAGCGACAGGGGAGGGACTGAAGCTTTCTTT - TRBJ1-1 TRBV11-2 TRBD1
CASSQGAGALETQYF TGTGCCAGCAGCCAAGGAGCGGGAGCCTTGGAGACCCAGTACTTC once TRBJ2-5 TRBV4-2 TRBD2
CASSLGAAVGGYEQYF TGTGCCAGCAGCTTGGGGGCTGCGGTTGGGGGGTACGAGCAGTACTTC - TRBJ2-7 TRBV5-6 -
CASSYSRGNYGYTF TGTGCCAGCAGTTACTCGCGGGGTAACTATGGCTACACCTTC - TRBJ1-2 TRBV6-6 -
CASSLPPGKFNEQFF TGTGCCAGCAGCTTACCGCCCGGGAAATTCAATGAGCAGTTCTTC - TRBJ2-1 TRBV7-9 -
CASSLRIAGGYNEQFF TGTGCCAGCAGCTTGAGGATTGCGGGAGGGTACAATGAGCAGTTCTTC - TRBJ2-1 TRBV5-4 TRBD2
CASSRGGDRGNIQYF TGTGCCAGCAGTAGGGGAGGGGATCGTGGAAACATTCAGTACTTC - TRBJ2-4 TRBV9 TRBD2
CASSLRPTEWELFF TGTGCCAGCAGCCTGAGACCGACTGAATGGGAACTGTTTTTT - TRBJ1-4 TRBV11-2 -
CSVLKGGTEAFF TGCAGCGTTCTAAAGGGGGGGACTGAAGCTTTCTTT - TRBJ1-1 TRBV29-1 -
CASSFHRSGEQFF TGTGCCAGCAGCTTTCACAGGTCGGGTGAGCAGTTCTTC - TRBJ2-1 TRBV7-9 -
CASRGTGVNYGYTF TGTGCCAGCAGGGGGACAGGGGTTAACTATGGCTACACCTTC few TRBJ1-2 TRBV7-9 TRBD1
CASSLAHGQGESGELFF TGTGCCAGCAGCTTAGCGCACGGACAGGGGGAATCCGGGGAGCTGTTTTTT - TRBJ2-2 TRBV7-9 TRBD1
CASSFQFGSPLHF TGTGCCAGCAGTTTCCAGTTCGGGTCACCCCTCCACTTT - TRBJ1-6 TRBV27 -
CASSQQLGGSQPQHF TGTGCCAGCAGCCAACAACTGGGGGGGAGTCAGCCCCAGCATTTT - TRBJ1-5 TRBV3-1/TRBV3-2 -
CAIRGDPDTDTQYF TGTGCCATACGCGGGGACCCCGACACAGATACGCAGTATTTT - TRBJ2-3 TRBV10-3 -
CASSLAMTSGGSTDTQYF TGTGCCAGCAGCTTAGCCATGACTAGCGGGGGGAGCACAGATACGCAGTATTTT few TRBJ2-3 TRBV7-2 TRBD2
CASSLAGTGSGYGYTF TGTGCCAGCAGTTTAGCGGGGACAGGTTCGGGGTATGGCTACACCTTC - TRBJ1-2 TRBV28 TRBD1
CASSAREAGYTGELFF TGTGCCAGCAGCGCACGGGAGGCGGGTTACACCGGGGAGCTGTTTTTT - TRBJ2-2 TRBV11-3 TRBD2
CASSIGGLAKNIQYF TGTGCCAGTAGTATCGGCGGTTTAGCCAAAAACATTCAGTACTTC - TRBJ2-4 TRBV19 -